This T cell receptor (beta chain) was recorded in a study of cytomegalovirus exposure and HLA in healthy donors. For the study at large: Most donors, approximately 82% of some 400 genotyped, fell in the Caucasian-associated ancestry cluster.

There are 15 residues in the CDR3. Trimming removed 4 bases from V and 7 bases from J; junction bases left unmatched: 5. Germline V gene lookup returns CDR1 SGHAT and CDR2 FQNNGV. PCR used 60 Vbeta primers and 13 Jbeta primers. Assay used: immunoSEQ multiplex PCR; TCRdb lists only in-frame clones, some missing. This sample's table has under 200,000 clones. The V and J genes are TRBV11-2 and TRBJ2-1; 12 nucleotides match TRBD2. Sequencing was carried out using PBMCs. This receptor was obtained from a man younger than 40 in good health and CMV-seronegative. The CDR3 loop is CASSSSGTSGNEQFF. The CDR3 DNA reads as TGTGCCAGCAGCTCCTCGGGGACTAGCGGGAATGAGCAGTTCTTC.